These 19 T cell receptor beta chains share one sample of origin, sequenced in a study of graft-versus-host responses after intestinal transplantation. Assay: immunoSEQ multiplex PCR; the TCRdb copy retains only in-frame clones and omits some. The repertoire has about 14,000 clones, approximately 32% of them found once; the top ten carry 3% to 4%. The sequenced sample was alloreactive CD4+ T cells from a mixed lymphocyte reaction culture, obtained before intestinal transplant. Subset specified: CFSE-low proliferating T cells sorted from approximately 6-day pre-transplant mixed lymphocyte reaction (GvH or HvG direction). Receptors were obtained from a human patient who received an intestinal transplant.

This chain links TRBV18 with TRBJ2-1; 13 bases are shared with TRBD2. Germline CDR1 reads KGHSH; CDR2 reads LQKENI. With V trimmed by 4 bases and J by 8 bases, 8 bases remained unmatched. This CDR3 is built from 16 residues. The CDR3 bases are TGTGCCAGCTCACAAGGAGGACTAGCGGGAGTGTATGAGCAGTTCTTC. Protein: CASSQGGLAGVYEQFF.

This clone has just one count. The chain couples TRBV5-1 to TRBJ1-2; D is unresolved. V was shortened by 1 base and J by 1 base, with 8 bases between the two germline ends. The CDR3 is 14 amino acids. Germline CDR1 reads SGHRS; CDR2 reads YFSETQ. The DNA for the CDR3 is TGCGCCAGCAGCTTGTCTAGGGATAACTATGGCTACACCTTC. Protein: CASSLSRDNYGYTF.

This sequence joins TRBV28 and TRBJ1-4; possibly TRBD1 for D (6 bases). There are 14 residues in the CDR3. Germline-derived CDR1 and CDR2 are MDHEN and SYDVKM. V was cut by 4 bases and J by 8 bases, with 14 bases left in between. CDR3 nucleotides: TGTGCCAGCAGTTCATACAGGGTAGGCGAAAAACTGTTTTTT. Amino acids: CASSSYRVGEKLFF.

The chain links TRBV9 to TRBJ2-7; 8 nucleotides match TRBD1. There are 14 residues in the CDR3. V trimming: 3 bases; J trimming: 3 bases; junction bases outside the gene matches: 5. Looked up from germline, CDR1 is SGDLS and CDR2 is YYNGEE. The CDR3 bases are TGTGCCAGCAGCGCAACAGGGGGACTCTACGAGCAGTACTTC. This gives the protein CASSATGGLYEQYF.

The chain recombines TRBV12-2 with TRBJ1-1. TRBV12-2 is a known pseudogene. This CDR3 is built from 14 residues. The CDR3 DNA reads TGTGCCAGCAGCTCTCGGCAAGGGAGAGGTGAAGCTTTCTTT. This sequence encodes CASSSRQGRGEAFF.

This clone has only a few counts. This chain connects TRBV18 to TRBJ2-7; possible D gene TRBD1, 6 bases. Germline-derived CDR1 and CDR2 are KGHSH and LQKENI. V dropped 5 bases and J dropped 9 bases, with 14 bases sitting between them. The CDR3 runs 12 residues. CDR3 in amino acids: CASSSRQEAQYF. CDR3 in DNA: TGTGCCAGCTCATCCCGACAGGAGGCGCAGTACTTC. Based on the CDR3 plus reference TRBV18 and TRBJ2-7, the full variable domain is NAGVMQNPRHLVRRRGQEARLRCSPMKGHSHVYWYRQLPEEGLKFMVYLQKENIIDESGMPKERFSAEFPKEGPSILRIQQVVRGDSAAYFCASSSRQEAQYFGPGTRLTVT.

This chain connects TRBV7-6 to TRBJ1-3, with D possibly being TRBD1 (5 bases). The V and J ends lost 1 base and 0 bases respectively, with 13 bases between them. This CDR3 has 17 amino acids. Germline V gene data show CDR1 as SGHVS and CDR2 as FNYEAQ. The CDR3 DNA reads TGTGCCAGCAGCTTAGTGACCAGGGCCTTCTCTGGAAACACCATATATTTT. The encoded protein is CASSLVTRAFSGNTIYF. The full variable domain, its missing parts supplied by reference TRBV7-6 and TRBJ1-3, is GAGVSQSPRYKVTKRGQDVALRCDPISGHVSLYWYRQALGQGPEFLTYFNYEAQQDKSGLPNDRFSAERPEGSISTLTIQRTEQRDSAMYRCASSLVTRAFSGNTIYFGEGSWLTVV.

This chain uses TRBV5-4 with TRBJ2-2; possibly TRBD1 or TRBD2 for D (5 bases each). The CDR3 is 15 amino acids. Germline lookup yields CDR1 SGHNT and CDR2 YYREEE (reference sequence). The ends were cut back, 5 bases at V and 6 bases at J, with 17 bases in the middle. CDR3 DNA: TGTGCCAGCAGTCCTGGGGGTATGACGCCCGGGGAGCTGTTTTTT. Protein sequence: CASSPGGMTPGELFF.

J is TRBJ1-5 and V is TRBV18; D gene unclear. V was cut by 3 bases and J by 3 bases, with 9 bases left in between. Germline lookup yields CDR1 KGHSH and CDR2 LQKENI. CDR3 length: 14 residues. The CDR3 DNA reads TGTGCCAGCTCACCGGACGGGAACAATCAGCCCCAGCATTTT. Amino acids: CASSPDGNNQPQHF.

The chain carries TRBV28 and TRBJ1-6; D is unclear. The CDR3 spans 15 residues. Germline-derived CDR1 and CDR2 are MDHEN and SYDVKM. V lost 6 bases and J 12 bases, leaving 21 bases between the germline ends. The chain's CDR3 is CASSLIRWAMRPLHF. In nucleotides, the CDR3 is TGTGCCAGCAGCTTAATTAGGTGGGCTATGAGACCCCTCCACTTT.

The rearrangement joins TRBV27 to TRBJ2-1, with D maybe TRBD2 (6 bases). The CDR3 covers 12 residues. Germline V lookup: CDR1 MNHEY, CDR2 SMNVEV (reference sequence). V dropped 6 bases and J dropped 8 bases, with 11 bases sitting between them. The CDR3 here is CASRQTRHEQFF. CDR3 nucleotide sequence: TGTGCCAGCAGGCAGACTAGGCATGAGCAGTTCTTC.

Only a few counts were recorded for this clone. The genes are TRBV7-2 and TRBJ1-1; a weak D match, TRBD1 (5 bases). Per germline, CDR1 SGHTA and CDR2 FQGNSA. CDR3 length: 14 residues. V lost 5 bases and J 1 base, leaving 11 bases between the germline ends. The chain's CDR3 is CASSLLRGNTEAFF. CDR3 coding DNA: TGTGCCAGCAGCCTATTAAGGGGGAACACTGAAGCTTTCTTT.

The chain recombines TRBV10-1 with TRBJ2-7, with a possible D match to TRBD1 (7 bases). CDR3 length: 13 residues. In germline, CDR1 is WNHNN, CDR2 SYGVQD (reference sequence). Trimming took 10 bases from V and 7 from J, leaving 20 bases between them. DNA of the CDR3: TGCGCCACCCGCGGGACAGCTACGGGGGAGCAGTACTTC. Translated, it gives CATRGTATGEQYF.

This clone came up a few times. The chain recombines TRBV7-9 with TRBJ2-5; no clear D. The J call may be wrong; the DNA end is better matched by TRBJ2-7. The CDR3 is 11 residues long. Per the germline V gene, CDR1 is SEHNR and CDR2 is FQNEAQ (reference sequence). In DNA, the CDR3 is TGTGCCAGCAGCGGGACCTACGAGCAGTACTTC. Translation: CASSGTYEQYF.

This clone is termed medium-sized. CDR3 DNA: TGTGCCAGCAGCCAGGACAGGGCCCCATCTGGAAACACCATATATTTT. It specifies CASSQDRAPSGNTIYF. The genes are TRBV4-2 and TRBJ1-3; 8 nucleotides align to TRBD1. The V segment lost 3 bases and the J segment 1 base; nucleotides outside the gene matches: 5. CDR1 is LGHNA and CDR2 is YNFKEQ in the germline V gene. This CDR3 comprises 16 residues.

The chain carries TRBV6-5 and TRBJ2-7, with a tentative D call TRBD2 (6 bases). This CDR3 has 13 residues. Trimming cost V 8 bases and J 0 bases, with 11 bases left between them. Germline V gene data show CDR1 as MNHEY and CDR2 as SVGAGI. CDR3 nucleotides: TGTGCCAGCGCCTGGAGGGTCTCCTACGAGCAGTACTTC. Protein product: CASAWRVSYEQYF.

V usage is TRBV18 and J usage is TRBJ1-1; D gene ambiguous. V lost 6 bases and J 3 bases, leaving 11 bases between the germline ends. Germline CDR1 KGHSH, CDR2 LQKENI. The CDR3 has 13 amino acids. The CDR3 nucleotides read TGTGCCAGCTCCCCGCCCGGGGACACTGAAGCTTTCTTT. This gives the protein CASSPPGDTEAFF.

This chain uses TRBV6-6 with TRBJ2-7, with D perhaps TRBD1 or TRBD2 (5 bases each). This CDR3 spans 11 amino acids. The germline V and J ends were trimmed by 7 bases and 9 bases, with 13 bases remaining between them. CDR1 and CDR2 from the germline V gene are MNHNY and SVGAGI (reference sequence). Written as DNA, the CDR3 is TGTGCCAGCAACGAGGGGATTTCGCAGTACTTC. Translating it yields CASNEGISQYF.

The chain is built from TRBV7-3 and TRBJ1-6; unclear D gene. Germline assignment: CDR1 SGHTA and CDR2 FQGTGA. Trimming stripped 8 bases from V and 4 bases from J, with 18 bases between. The CDR3 contains 16 residues. CDR3 sequence: CASQFREGGYNSPLHF. CDR3 coding DNA: TGTGCCAGCCAATTCCGAGAAGGTGGATATAATTCACCCCTCCACTTT.